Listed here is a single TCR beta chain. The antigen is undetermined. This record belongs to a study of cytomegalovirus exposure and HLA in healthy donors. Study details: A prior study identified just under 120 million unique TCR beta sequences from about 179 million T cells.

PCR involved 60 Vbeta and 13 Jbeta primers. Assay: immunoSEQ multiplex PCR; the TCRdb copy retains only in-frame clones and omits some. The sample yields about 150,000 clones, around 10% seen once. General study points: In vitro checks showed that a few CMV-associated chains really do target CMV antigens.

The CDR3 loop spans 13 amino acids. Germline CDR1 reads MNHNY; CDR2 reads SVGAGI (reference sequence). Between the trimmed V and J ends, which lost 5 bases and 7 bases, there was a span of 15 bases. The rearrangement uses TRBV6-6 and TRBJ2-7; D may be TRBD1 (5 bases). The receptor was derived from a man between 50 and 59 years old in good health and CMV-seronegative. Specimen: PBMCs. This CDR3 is CASSPEGAGEQYF. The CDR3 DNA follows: TGTGCCAGCAGTCCCGAAGGGGCTGGGGAGCAGTACTTC.